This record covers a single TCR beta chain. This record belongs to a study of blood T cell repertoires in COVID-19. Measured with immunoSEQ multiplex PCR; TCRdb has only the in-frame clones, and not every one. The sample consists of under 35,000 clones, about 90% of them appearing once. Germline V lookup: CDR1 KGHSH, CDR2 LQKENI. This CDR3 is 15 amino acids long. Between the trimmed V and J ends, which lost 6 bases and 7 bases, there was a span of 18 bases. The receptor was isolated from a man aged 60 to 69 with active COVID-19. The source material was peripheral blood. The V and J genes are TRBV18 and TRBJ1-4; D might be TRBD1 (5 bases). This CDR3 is CASSQTLGGSEKLFF. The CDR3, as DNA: TGTGCCAGCTCCCAGACGTTGGGGGGGAGTGAAAAACTGTTTTTT.